What follows are 13 T cell receptor beta chains derived from one specimen sequenced in a study of blood T cell repertoires in COVID-19. The repertoire was sequenced with immunoSEQ multiplex PCR; TCRdb's copy has only in-frame clones and lacks some. The table lists approximately 350,000 clones, about 90% of them singletons. The sequenced material came from peripheral blood. Receptors were obtained from a woman aged 18-29 years who had recovered from COVID-19.

The chain links TRBV11-2 to TRBJ1-4; D uncertain. This CDR3 has 15 residues. Trimming took 5 bases from V and 5 from J, leaving 15 bases between them. The germline V gene has CDR1 SGHAT and CDR2 FQNNGV. CDR3 residues: CASSRRGSGNEKLFF. The CDR3 coding sequence is TGTGCCAGCAGCCGGCGAGGGTCCGGGAATGAAAAACTGTTTTTT.

Here the CDR3 reads CASSYQETQYF. The CDR3 nucleotides read TGTGCCAGCAGCTATCAAGAGACCCAGTACTTC. This chain connects TRBV3-1 (or the pseudogene TRBV3-2) to TRBJ2-5; D not resolved. The CDR3 is made up of 11 amino acids. Per the germline V gene, CDR1 is LGHDT and CDR2 is YNNKEL (reference sequence). V was cut by 5 bases and J by 2 bases, with 3 bases left in between.

The chain links TRBV15 to TRBJ2-7, with D possibly being TRBD2 (5 bases). Trimming cost V 5 bases and J 4 bases, with 12 bases left between them. There are 13 residues in the CDR3. Germline V gives CDR1 LNHNV, CDR2 YYDKDF (reference sequence). CDR3 nucleotides: TGTGCCACCAGCGTCCTCCGGGGTTACGAGCAGTACGTC. Protein: CATSVLRGYEQYV.

The rearrangement links TRBV7-2 to TRBJ2-5, with 7 bases fitting TRBD1. V shed 0 bases and J 2 bases; nucleotides not matched to a gene: 6. CDR1 SGHTA and CDR2 FQGNSA come from the germline V gene. This CDR3 contains 16 residues. The DNA for the CDR3 is TGTGCCAGCAGCTTAGCCACCGGGACAGCTCAAGAGACCCAGTACTTC. Its translation: CASSLATGTAQETQYF.

The rearrangement links TRBV10-2 to TRBJ2-1; weak D call: TRBD2 (5 bases). Trimming removed 7 bases at V and 7 bases at J, with 8 bases between. The CDR3 sequence is 11 residues long. Germline loops: CDR1 WSHSY, CDR2 SAAADI. DNA for the CDR3: TGCGCCAGCAAGTCGGGGAATGAGCAGTTCTTC. It specifies CASKSGNEQFF.

V is TRBV28 and J is TRBJ1-1; D remains ambiguous. Germline CDR1 is MDHEN and CDR2 is SYDVKM. The CDR3 runs 12 residues. V was shortened by 5 bases and J by 6 bases, with 10 bases between the two germline ends. The CDR3 spells CASSLRKAEAFF. The CDR3 nucleotides read TGTGCCAGCAGTCTCAGAAAAGCTGAAGCTTTCTTT. The variable domain in full, with the rest retrieved from reference TRBV28 and TRBJ1-1, is DVKVTQSSRYLVKRTGEKVFLECVQDMDHENMFWYRQDPGLGLRLIYFSYDVKMKEKGDIPEGYSVSREKKERFSLILESASTNQTSMYLCASSLRKAEAFFGQGTRLTVV.

This sequence joins TRBV7-9 and TRBJ2-6; 7 bases match TRBD2. V dropped 5 bases and J dropped 2; count of bases not matched to a gene: 12. The length of the CDR3 is 18 residues. The germline gives CDR1 SEHNR, CDR2 FQNEAQ (reference sequence). CDR3 nucleotides: TGTGCCAGCAGCCCCGATTGGGGGGGGAAAGCTGGGGCCAACGTCCTGACTTTC. This codes for CASSPDWGGKAGANVLTF.

The gene calls are TRBV27 and TRBJ1-5; D is uncertain. There are 16 residues in the CDR3. V was cut by 6 bases and J by 4 bases, with 19 bases left in between. The germline V gene encodes CDR1 MNHEY and CDR2 SMNVEV (reference sequence). CDR3 sequence: CASSFMLGGRNQPQHF. The CDR3 nucleotides are TGTGCCAGCAGCTTTATGCTGGGTGGCAGGAATCAGCCCCAGCATTTT.

This clone was picked up a small number of times. The chain uses TRBV6-4 and TRBJ1-1; D is uncertain. The CDR3 is 14 amino acids. The V and J ends lost 5 bases and 1 base respectively, with 11 bases between them. Germline CDR1 MRHNA, CDR2 SNTAGT. The CDR3 bases are TGTGCCAGCAGTCCCGACTCCGAGAACACTGAAGCTTTCTTT. The encoded protein is CASSPDSENTEAFF.

CDR3 nucleotides: TGTGCCAGCAGTGAAGACAGGGGGAAGGGCGGGGAGCTGTTTTTT. Translation gives CASSEDRGKGGELFF. The chain employs TRBV25-1 and TRBJ2-2, with 9 bases fitting TRBD1. J gave up 7 bases and V 2 bases, and 5 bases lay outside the gene matches. The CDR3 is 15 residues long. CDR1 MGHDK and CDR2 SYGVNS come from the germline V gene.

The chain couples TRBV10-3 to TRBJ1-2; 8 nucleotides agree with TRBD1. V trimming: 6 bases; J trimming: 0 bases; junction bases outside the gene matches: 6. Germline V gene data show CDR1 as ENHRY and CDR2 as SYGVKD. This CDR3 has 15 amino acids. The CDR3 loop reads CAIRVGTGTNYGYTF. The CDR3 coding sequence is TGTGCCATCAGGGTAGGGACAGGTACTAACTATGGCTACACCTTC.

This chain connects TRBV6-2 or TRBV6-3 to TRBJ2-7, with 11 bases aligning to TRBD2. The length of the CDR3 is 14 residues. V dropped 6 bases and J dropped 6; count of bases not matched to a gene: 7. In germline, CDR1 is MNHEY, CDR2 SVGEGT. The CDR3 loop reads CASRPTSGRAEQYV. The DNA for the CDR3 is TGTGCCAGCAGACCTACTAGCGGGAGAGCCGAGCAGTACGTC.

The chain carries TRBV27 and TRBJ1-5; TRBD1 is a possible D gene (5 bases). The CDR3 totals 15 residues. Trimming left V 1 base short and J 5 bases short, with 12 bases between. Per the germline V gene, CDR1 is MNHEY and CDR2 is SMNVEV (reference sequence). CDR3 amino acids: CASSLYPDSDQPQHF. The DNA of the CDR3 is TGTGCCAGCAGTTTATACCCTGACAGCGATCAGCCCCAGCATTTT.